The table lists the clone carrying this T cell receptor beta chain with a count of one. The antigen is undetermined. This sample was taken from a study of blood T cells in healthy people across ages. Study-wide results and limits: Possibly, changes in expanded clonotypes were confounded because donor CMV status was unknown. Per-million-T-cell TCR beta diversity fell roughly linearly with age. A strong correlation was found between TCR beta diversity and the percentage of naive T cells. Compared with aged donors, long-lived donors showed fewer expanded clones, suggesting selection.

Through a sample-barcoded 5' primer and a J-beta primer mix, a second PCR was run for about 6 to 12 cycles. TCRdb analysed the 5' RACE reads with MiXCR anew, one entry per CDR3 protein. This table holds almost 1 million distinct CDR3 sequences, roughly 51% found once. Trimming cost V 3 bases and J 4 bases, with 10 bases left between them. The CDR3 has 14 amino acids. Germline V gene data show CDR1 as MRHNA and CDR2 as SNTAGT. This receptor was obtained from a woman aged 60-75 years in good health. The sequenced material came from blood. The chain couples TRBV6-4 to TRBJ2-4, with D maybe TRBD2 (5 bases). CDR3 DNA sequence: TGTGCCAGCAGTGAGAGCGGAAGAAAAAACATTCAGTACTTC. This translates into CASSESGRKNIQYF.